The sequence of this T cell receptor (beta chain) was determined in a study of cytomegalovirus exposure and HLA in healthy donors. Overall study findings and caveats: The TCR clusters that emerged in the first cohort tended, a later analysis found, to co-occur in the approximately 110 validation repertoires. According to reports, the classifier identified cytomegalovirus status with high specificity and sensitivity. Testing in vitro showed a few CMV-associated chains specific for CMV antigens. Researchers counted some 150 TCR beta chains as cytomegalovirus-associated.

As concerns this clone: The antigen is unknown.

Trimming removed 8 bases at V and 7 bases at J, with 14 bases between. The CDR3 is 13 residues long. Germline V lookup: CDR1 SNHLY, CDR2 FYNNEI. TCRdb's copy holds only in-frame clones and misses some; the assay was immunoSEQ multiplex PCR. The repertoire holds 150,000 to 200,000 clones, with 86% as singletons. The material sequenced was PBMCs. The receptor was derived from a woman between 18 and 29 years old in good health and CMV-seronegative. The J gene is TRBJ1-4, the V gene TRBV2; D not certain. The CDR3 DNA is TGTGCCAGCGGGCAGTGGGAGGGTGAAAAACTGTTTTTT. This translates into CASGQWEGEKLFF. The whole variable domain, filled in from reference TRBV2 and TRBJ1-4, reads EPEVTQTPSHQVTQMGQEVILRCVPISNHLYFYWYRQILGQKVEFLVSFYNNEISEKSEIFDDQFSVERPDGSNFTLKIRSTKLEDSAMYFCASGQWEGEKLFFGSGTQLSVL.